These T cell receptor beta chains were read from a single sample in a study of CD8+ T cells in alopecia areata. TCRdb keeps only in-frame clones here, not all; method: immunoSEQ multiplex PCR. This sample has roughly 250,000 clones, with roughly 69% found just once. Sequences were derived from CD4+ T cells sorted from blood, sampled at week 0. The receptors were gathered from a human donor with alopecia areata. CDR3s include the opening cysteine and the closing phenylalanine or tryptophan. The order of the fields is V gene, D gene, J gene, clone size, CDR3 protein, CDR3 DNA. D genes are given only for firm matches. Clone size, where shown, is once, few, many, or a class for clones that have expanded.

TRBV30	-	TRBJ1-1	-	CAWSPLGLNTEAFF	TGTGCCTGGAGTCCCCTCGGCCTGAACACTGAAGCTTTCTTT
TRBV2	-	TRBJ2-7	-	CASSTANEQYF	TGTGCCAGCAGTACAGCCAACGAGCAGTACTTC
TRBV30	-	TRBJ1-3	-	CAWSVSGNTIYF	TGTGCCTGGAGTGTCTCGGGAAACACCATATATTTT
TRBV20-1	-	TRBJ2-7	once	CSASPGNEQYF	TGCAGTGCTAGCCCCGGAAACGAGCAGTACTTC
TRBV30	TRBD1	TRBJ2-3	-	CAWSPLDRGADTQYF	TGTGCCTGGAGTCCCCTAGACAGGGGAGCAGATACGCAGTATTTT
TRBV5-4	-	TRBJ2-5	-	CASSLVGYQETQYF	TGTGCCAGCAGCTTGGTGGGGTACCAAGAGACCCAGTACTTC
TRBV29-1	TRBD2	TRBJ2-1	-	CSVAPRLAGGNNEQFF	TGCAGCGTTGCACCTAGACTAGCGGGGGGGAACAATGAGCAGTTCTTC
TRBV7-2	-	TRBJ1-2	few	CASSLSRQTSNYGYTF	TGTGCCAGCAGCTTGAGTCGACAGACCTCTAACTATGGCTACACCTTC
TRBV6-5	-	TRBJ1-2	-	CASSYYSGFKGYTF	TGTGCCAGCAGTTACTATTCAGGGTTCAAAGGCTACACCTTC
TRBV29-1	TRBD1	TRBJ1-2	-	CSARQGSGYGYTF	TGCAGCGCCAGACAGGGTAGCGGGTATGGCTACACCTTC
TRBV2	-	TRBJ1-2	-	CASSPQGGYGYTF	TGTGCCAGCAGTCCACAGGGTGGCTATGGCTACACCTTC
TRBV5-4	TRBD2	TRBJ2-5	once	CASSTPLAGGETQYF	TGTGCCAGCAGCACGCCTCTAGCGGGGGGGGAGACCCAGTACTTC
TRBV5-1	TRBD2	TRBJ2-5	-	CASSLGLAAYQETQYF	TGCGCCAGCAGCCTCGGACTAGCGGCCTACCAAGAGACCCAGTACTTC
TRBV18	-	TRBJ1-3	-	CASSPQTGANGNTIYF	TGTGCCAGCTCACCACAGACGGGGGCGAATGGAAACACCATATATTTT
TRBV28	-	TRBJ2-2	-	CASSLSTGELFF	TGTGCCAGCAGTTTGTCGACCGGGGAGCTGTTTTTT
TRBV5-1	TRBD2	TRBJ2-7	-	CASSPSGGAYEQYF	TGCGCCAGCAGCCCCTCGGGGGGAGCCTACGAGCAGTACTTC
TRBV9	TRBD1	TRBJ2-5	-	CASSVTGGQETQYF	TGTGCCAGCAGCGTCACAGGGGGCCAAGAGACCCAGTACTTC
TRBV18	-	TRBJ1-2	-	CASSPLESDGYTF	TGTGCCAGCTCACCACTCGAGTCTGATGGCTACACCTTC
TRBV5-1	-	TRBJ2-7	few	CASSVAHGTYEQYF	TGCGCCAGCAGCGTTGCCCACGGGACCTACGAGCAGTACTTC
TRBV30	-	TRBJ2-1	-	CAWSQGLRRGPSGQFF	TGTGCCTGGTCTCAGGGGCTTCGGCGGGGGCCCTCAGGGCAGTTCTTC
TRBV25-1	-	TRBJ2-5	few	CASSEGETQYF	TGTGCCAGCAGTGAAGGGGAGACCCAGTACTTC
TRBV7-3	TRBD1	TRBJ1-6	-	CASSLRDRGYNSPLHF	TGTGCCAGCAGCCTAAGGGACAGGGGCTATAATTCACCCCTCCACTTT
TRBV4-3	-	TRBJ2-7	-	CASSQELRQGLRYEQYF	TGCGCCAGCAGCCAAGAACTCCGGCAGGGATTACGCTACGAGCAGTACTTC
TRBV7-8	-	TRBJ2-1	-	CASSLGTGNEQFF	TGTGCCAGCAGCCTAGGTACGGGCAATGAGCAGTTCTTC
TRBV28	-	TRBJ2-5	few	CASSDRFQETQYF	TGTGCCAGCAGCGACAGGTTCCAAGAGACCCAGTACTTC
TRBV2	TRBD1	TRBJ1-5	once	CASSAALTGSNQPQHF	TGTGCCAGCAGCGCAGCACTGACAGGGAGCAATCAGCCCCAGCATTTT
TRBV29-1	TRBD1	TRBJ2-2	few	CSVGTGKRTGELFF	TGCAGCGTGGGGACAGGAAAAAGAACCGGGGAGCTGTTTTTT
TRBV5-6	-	TRBJ1-2	-	CASSLGAAYYGYTF	TGTGCCAGCAGCTTGGGCGCTGCTTACTATGGCTACACCTTC
TRBV15	-	TRBJ2-4	once	CATSESSVAKNIQYF	TGTGCCACCAGCGAATCTAGCGTAGCCAAAAACATTCAGTACTTC